A single T cell receptor beta chain is shown here with its context. Other DNA sequences in the same sample also yield this CDR3. This record comes from a study of shared clonotypes between healthy human individuals. Study details: Three plates each covered CD4 naive and memory; CD8 naive two, CD8 memory one.

Germline V gene lookup returns CDR1 SNHLY and CDR2 FYNNEI. Trimming removed 2 bases from V and 12 bases from J, with 16 bases in between. CDR3 length: 13 amino acids. Measured with immunoSEQ multiplex PCR; TCRdb has only the in-frame clones, and not every one. The sample holds a few million clones; over 85% are singletons and the top ten take around 0.15%. The V call is TRBV2, the J call TRBJ1-1; possible D gene TRBD1, 5 bases. The receptor was isolated from a man aged 18 to 29 in good health. The sequenced material came from naive CD4+ T cells sorted from blood. Sample subset: CD45RA+ positively selected. The CDR3 is CASSEQGQGGSFF. The CDR3 DNA reads as TGTGCCAGCAGTGAACAAGGGCAGGGTGGCTCTTTCTTT. The full variable domain, in which reference TRBV2 and TRBJ1-1 provide the parts outside the CDR3, is EPEVTQTPSHQVTQMGQEVILRCVPISNHLYFYWYRQILGQKVEFLVSFYNNEISEKSEIFDDQFSVERPDGSNFTLKIRSTKLEDSAMYFCASSEQGQGGSFFGQGTRLTVV.